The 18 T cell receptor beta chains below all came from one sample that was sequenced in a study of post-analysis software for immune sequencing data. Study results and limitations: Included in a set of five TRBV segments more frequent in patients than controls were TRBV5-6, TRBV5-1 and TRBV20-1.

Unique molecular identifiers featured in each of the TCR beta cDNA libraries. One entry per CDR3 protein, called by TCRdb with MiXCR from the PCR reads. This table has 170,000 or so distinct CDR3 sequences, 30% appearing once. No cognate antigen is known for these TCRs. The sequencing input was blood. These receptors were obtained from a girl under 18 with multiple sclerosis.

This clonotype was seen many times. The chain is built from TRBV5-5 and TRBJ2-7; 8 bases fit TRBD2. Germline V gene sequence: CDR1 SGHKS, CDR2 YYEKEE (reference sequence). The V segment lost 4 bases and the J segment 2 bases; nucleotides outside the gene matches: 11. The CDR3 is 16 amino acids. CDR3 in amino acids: CASSPVGGRTTYEQYF. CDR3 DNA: TGTGCCAGCAGCCCGGTGGGCGGGAGGACCACCTACGAGCAGTACTTC.

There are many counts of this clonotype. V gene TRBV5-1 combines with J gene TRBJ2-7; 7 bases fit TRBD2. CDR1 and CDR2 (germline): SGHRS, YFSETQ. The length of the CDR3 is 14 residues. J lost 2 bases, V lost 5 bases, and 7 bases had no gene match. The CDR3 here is CASRARDYPYEQYF. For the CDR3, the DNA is TGCGCCAGCAGGGCTCGGGACTACCCCTACGAGCAGTACTTC.

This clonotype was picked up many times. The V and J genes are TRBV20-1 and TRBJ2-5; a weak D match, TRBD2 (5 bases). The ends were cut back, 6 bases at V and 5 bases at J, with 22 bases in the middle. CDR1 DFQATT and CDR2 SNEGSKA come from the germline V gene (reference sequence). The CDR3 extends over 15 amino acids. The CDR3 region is CSATNGAAVRETQYF. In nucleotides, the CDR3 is TGCAGTGCCACTAACGGAGCGGCCGTGCGGGAGACCCAGTACTTC.

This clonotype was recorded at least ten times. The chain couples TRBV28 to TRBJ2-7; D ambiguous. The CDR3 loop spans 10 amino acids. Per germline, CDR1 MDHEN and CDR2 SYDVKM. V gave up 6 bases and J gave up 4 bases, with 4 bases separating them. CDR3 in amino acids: CASRGYEQYF. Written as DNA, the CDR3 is TGTGCCAGCAGGGGTTACGAGCAGTACTTC.

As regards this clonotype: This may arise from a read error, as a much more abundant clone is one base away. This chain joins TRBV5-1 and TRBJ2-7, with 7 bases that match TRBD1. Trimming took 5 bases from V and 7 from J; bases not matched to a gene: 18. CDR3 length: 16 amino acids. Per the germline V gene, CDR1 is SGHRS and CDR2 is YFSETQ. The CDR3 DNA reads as TGCGCCAGCAGTAGGGGTCCCAGAGGGGGCTACAATGAGCAGTACTTC. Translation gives CASSRGPRGGYNEQYF.

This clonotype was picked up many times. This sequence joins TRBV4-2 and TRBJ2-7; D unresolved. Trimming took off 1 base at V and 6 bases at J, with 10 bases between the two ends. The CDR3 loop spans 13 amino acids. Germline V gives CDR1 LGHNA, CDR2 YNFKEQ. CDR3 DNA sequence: TGTGCCAGCAGCCAAGGAGTCTTAATCGAGCAGTACTTC. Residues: CASSQGVLIEQYF.

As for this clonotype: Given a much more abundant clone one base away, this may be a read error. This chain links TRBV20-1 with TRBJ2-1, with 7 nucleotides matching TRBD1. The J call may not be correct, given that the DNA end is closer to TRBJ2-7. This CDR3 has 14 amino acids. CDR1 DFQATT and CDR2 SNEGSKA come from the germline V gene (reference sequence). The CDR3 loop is CSAPQGNSYNEQYF. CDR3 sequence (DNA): TGCAGTGCTCCACAGGGGAACTCCTACAATGAGCAGTACTTC.

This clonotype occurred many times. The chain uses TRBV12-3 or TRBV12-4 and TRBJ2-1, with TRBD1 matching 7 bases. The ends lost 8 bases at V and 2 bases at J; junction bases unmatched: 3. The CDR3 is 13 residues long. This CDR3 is CASGQATYNEQFF. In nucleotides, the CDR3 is TGTGCCAGCGGACAGGCTACCTACAATGAGCAGTTCTTC.

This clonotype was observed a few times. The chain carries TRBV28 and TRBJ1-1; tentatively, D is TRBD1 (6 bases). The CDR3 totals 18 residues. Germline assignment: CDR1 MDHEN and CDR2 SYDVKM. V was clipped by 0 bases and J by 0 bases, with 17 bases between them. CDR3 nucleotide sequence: TGTGCCAGCAGTTTATGGGCGGGACAATTCTCTGTGAACACTGAAGCTTTCTTT. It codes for CASSLWAGQFSVNTEAFF.

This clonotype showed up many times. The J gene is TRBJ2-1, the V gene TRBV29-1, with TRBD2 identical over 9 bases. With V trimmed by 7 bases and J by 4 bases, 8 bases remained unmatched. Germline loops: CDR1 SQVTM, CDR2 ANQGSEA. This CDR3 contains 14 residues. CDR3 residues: CSAKGLAGYNEQFF. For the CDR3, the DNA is TGCAGCGCCAAAGGGCTAGCGGGGTACAATGAGCAGTTCTTC.

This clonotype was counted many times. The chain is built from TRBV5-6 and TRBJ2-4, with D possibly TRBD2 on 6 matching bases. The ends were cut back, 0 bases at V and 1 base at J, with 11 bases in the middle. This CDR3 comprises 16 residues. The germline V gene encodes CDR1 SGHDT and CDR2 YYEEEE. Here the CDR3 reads CASSLGARGAKNIQYF. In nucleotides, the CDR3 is TGTGCCAGCAGCTTGGGGGCCCGGGGGGCCAAAAACATTCAGTACTTC. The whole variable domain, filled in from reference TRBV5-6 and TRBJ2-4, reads DAGVTQSPTHLIKTRGQQVTLRCSPKSGHDTVSWYQQALGQGPQFIFQYYEEEERQRGNFPDRFSGHQFPNYSSELNVNALLLGDSALYLCASSLGARGAKNIQYFGAGTRLSVL.

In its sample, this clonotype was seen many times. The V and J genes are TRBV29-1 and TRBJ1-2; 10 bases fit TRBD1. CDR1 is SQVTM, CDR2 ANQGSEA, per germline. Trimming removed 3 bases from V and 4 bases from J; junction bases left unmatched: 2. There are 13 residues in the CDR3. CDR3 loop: CSVEGQGSYGYTF. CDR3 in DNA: TGCAGCGTTGAGGGACAGGGGTCCTATGGCTACACCTTC.

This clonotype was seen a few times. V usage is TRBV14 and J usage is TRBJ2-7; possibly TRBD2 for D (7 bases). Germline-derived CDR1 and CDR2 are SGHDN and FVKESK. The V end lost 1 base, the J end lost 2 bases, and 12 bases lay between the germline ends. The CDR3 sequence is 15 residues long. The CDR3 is CASSQGLGGPYEQYF. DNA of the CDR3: TGTGCCAGCAGCCAAGGCCTCGGGGGGCCCTACGAGCAGTACTTC.

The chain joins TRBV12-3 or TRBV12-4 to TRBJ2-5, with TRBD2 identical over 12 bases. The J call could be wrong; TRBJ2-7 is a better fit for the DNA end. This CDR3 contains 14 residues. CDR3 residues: CASRPSGRANEQYF. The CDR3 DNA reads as TGTGCCAGCAGACCTAGCGGGAGGGCGAACGAGCAGTACTTC.

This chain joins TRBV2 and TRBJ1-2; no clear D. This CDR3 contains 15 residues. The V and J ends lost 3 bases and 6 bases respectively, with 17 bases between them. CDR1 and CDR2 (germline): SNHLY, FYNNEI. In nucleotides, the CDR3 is TGTGCCAGCAGTGATGGGCAGTCGTCTCTAGATGGCTACACCTTC. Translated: CASSDGQSSLDGYTF.

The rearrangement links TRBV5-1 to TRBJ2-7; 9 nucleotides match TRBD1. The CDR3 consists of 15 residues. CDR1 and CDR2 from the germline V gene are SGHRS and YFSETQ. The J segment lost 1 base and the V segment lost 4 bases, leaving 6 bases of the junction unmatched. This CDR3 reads CASSKGQGLSYEQYF. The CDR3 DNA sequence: TGCGCCAGCAGCAAGGGACAGGGACTGTCCTACGAGCAGTACTTC.

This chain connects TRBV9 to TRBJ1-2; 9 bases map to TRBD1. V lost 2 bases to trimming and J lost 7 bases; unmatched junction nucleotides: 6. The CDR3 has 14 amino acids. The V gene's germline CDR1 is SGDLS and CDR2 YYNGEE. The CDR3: CASSVLDRGAGYTF. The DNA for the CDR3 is TGTGCCAGCAGCGTCCTGGACAGGGGCGCTGGCTACACCTTC.

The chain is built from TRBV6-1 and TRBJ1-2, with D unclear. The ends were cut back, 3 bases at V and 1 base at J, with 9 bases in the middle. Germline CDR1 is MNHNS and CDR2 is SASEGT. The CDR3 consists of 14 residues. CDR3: CASSEYAVNYGYTF. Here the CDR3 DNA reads TGTGCCAGCAGTGAGTACGCAGTTAACTATGGCTACACCTTC.